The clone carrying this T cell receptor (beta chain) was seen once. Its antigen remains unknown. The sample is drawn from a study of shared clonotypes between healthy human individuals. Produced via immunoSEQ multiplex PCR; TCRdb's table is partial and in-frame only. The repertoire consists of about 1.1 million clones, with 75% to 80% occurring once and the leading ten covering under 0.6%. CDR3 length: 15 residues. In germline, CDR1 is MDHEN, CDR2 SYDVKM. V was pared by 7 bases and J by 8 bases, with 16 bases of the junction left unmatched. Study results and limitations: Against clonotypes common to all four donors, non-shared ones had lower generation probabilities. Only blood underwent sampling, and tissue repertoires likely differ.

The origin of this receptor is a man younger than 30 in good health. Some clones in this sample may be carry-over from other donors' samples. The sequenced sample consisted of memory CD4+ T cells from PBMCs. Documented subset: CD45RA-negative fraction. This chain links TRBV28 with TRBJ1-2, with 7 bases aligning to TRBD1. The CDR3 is CASTQTGNRLGGYTF. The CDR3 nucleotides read TGTGCCAGCACCCAGACAGGGAACAGGTTGGGAGGCTACACCTTC.